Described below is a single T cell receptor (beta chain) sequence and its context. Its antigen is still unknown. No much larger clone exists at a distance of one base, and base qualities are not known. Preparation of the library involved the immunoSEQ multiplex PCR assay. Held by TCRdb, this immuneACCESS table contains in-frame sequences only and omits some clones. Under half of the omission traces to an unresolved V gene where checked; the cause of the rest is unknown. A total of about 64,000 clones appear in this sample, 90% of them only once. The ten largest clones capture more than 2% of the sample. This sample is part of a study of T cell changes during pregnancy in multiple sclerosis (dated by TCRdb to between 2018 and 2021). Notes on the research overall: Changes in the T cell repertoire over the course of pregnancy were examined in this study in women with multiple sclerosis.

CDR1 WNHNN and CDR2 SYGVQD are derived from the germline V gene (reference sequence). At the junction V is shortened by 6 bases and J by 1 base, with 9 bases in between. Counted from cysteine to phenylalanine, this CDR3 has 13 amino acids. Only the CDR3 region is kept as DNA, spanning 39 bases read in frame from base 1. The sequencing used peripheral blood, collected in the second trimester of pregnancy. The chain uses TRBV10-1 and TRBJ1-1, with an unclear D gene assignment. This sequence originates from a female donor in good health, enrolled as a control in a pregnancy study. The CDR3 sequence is CASSRDKNTEAFF. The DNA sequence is TGCGCCAGCAGCCGCGACAAGAACACTGAAGCTTTCTTT.